This entry lists 14 T cell receptor beta chains sequenced from one sample in a study of OX40 agonist ivuxolimab in advanced cancers. TCRdb's copy holds only in-frame clones and misses some; the assay was immunoSEQ multiplex PCR. The top ten hold approximately 0.15% of the sample, which has 95,000 to 150,000 clones, roughly 93% seen once. This sample comprised CD4+ or CD8+ T cells sorted from blood, obtained in a trial of the OX40 agonist ivuxolimab. The receptors stem from an adult with an advanced solid tumor such as melanoma, head and neck, liver or kidney cancer.

This clone has a single count. V and J are TRBV7-8 and TRBJ1-6; no clear D. The CDR3 extends over 12 amino acids. Germline loops: CDR1 SGHVS, CDR2 FQNEAQ. The V end lost 0 bases, the J end lost 10 bases, and 4 bases lay between the germline ends. CDR3 DNA: TGTGCCAGCAGCTTAGCAAAATCACCCCTCCACTTT. It yields the protein CASSLAKSPLHF.

This chain joins TRBV11-2 and TRBJ2-5, with D possibly being TRBD1 or TRBD2 (5 bases each). V lost 0 bases and J lost 4, with 15 bases in between. The length of the CDR3 is 16 residues. CDR1 is SGHAT and CDR2 is FQNNGV in the germline V gene. CDR3 in amino acids: CASSLDSTRQRETQYF. The CDR3 coding sequence is TGTGCCAGCAGCTTAGATTCAACTAGACAGCGAGAGACCCAGTACTTC.

The chain has TRBV19 and TRBJ2-7; 11 bases are shared with TRBD1. This CDR3 has 15 amino acids. V dropped 5 bases and J dropped 6; count of bases not matched to a gene: 9. Germline assignment: CDR1 LNHDA and CDR2 SQIVND (reference sequence). CDR3 bases: TGTGCCAGTAGTGCGTCCGGGACAGGGGGACCCGAGCAGTACTTC. Translation: CASSASGTGGPEQYF.

The chain combines TRBV7-9 with TRBJ1-3; D call uncertain. V dropped 0 bases and J dropped 1 base, with 4 bases sitting between them. Per the germline V gene, CDR1 is SEHNR and CDR2 is FQNEAQ (reference sequence). The CDR3 has 14 residues. CDR3 region: CASSLAGSGNTIYF. CDR3 nucleotides: TGTGCCAGCAGCTTAGCCGGATCTGGAAACACCATATATTTT.

The chain recombines TRBV19 with TRBJ2-1; D remains unclear. V was shortened by 6 bases and J by 2 bases, with 11 bases between the two germline ends. The germline gives CDR1 LNHDA, CDR2 SQIVND (reference sequence). This CDR3 has 14 residues. The DNA for the CDR3 is TGTGCCAGTAGGTTCCTTGGGGCCTACAATGAGCAGTTCTTC. Residues: CASRFLGAYNEQFF.

The rearrangement links TRBV27 to TRBJ2-2, with 7 bases that match TRBD1. Germline CDR1 and CDR2: MNHEY and SMNVEV (reference sequence). V lost 1 base to trimming and J lost 4 bases; unmatched junction nucleotides: 24. The CDR3 has 22 residues. The CDR3 DNA reads as TGTGCCAGCAGTTTATTTCCTCCGTGGGCCAGGGGGTTAAGTCTGTCCACCGGGGAGCTGTTTTTT. Protein: CASSLFPPWARGLSLSTGELFF.

The V and J genes are TRBV28 and TRBJ2-7; the match to TRBD2 covers 9 bases. This CDR3 is built from 16 residues. The V and J ends lost 1 base and 6 bases, in that order; junction bases with no gene match: 10. Germline V gene data show CDR1 as MDHEN and CDR2 as SYDVKM. The CDR3 DNA follows: TGTGCCAGCAGTTTATCATCCGCGGGAGGGAGGGGCGAGCAGTACTTC. Its protein product is CASSLSSAGGRGEQYF. Variable domain in full (rest from reference TRBV28 and TRBJ2-7): DVKVTQSSRYLVKRTGEKVFLECVQDMDHENMFWYRQDPGLGLRLIYFSYDVKMKEKGDIPEGYSVSREKKERFSLILESASTNQTSMYLCASSLSSAGGRGEQYFGPGTRLTVT.

This chain connects TRBV7-2 to TRBJ2-3; tentatively, D is TRBD2 (5 bases). V was cut by 4 bases and J by 5 bases, with 16 bases left in between. CDR3 length: 15 residues. Germline values: CDR1 SGHTA, CDR2 FQGNSA. The CDR3 DNA reads TGTGCCAGCAGCTGGACTCTTTACTCCGGAGATACGCAGTATTTT. Translated, it gives CASSWTLYSGDTQYF.

The chain couples TRBV14 to TRBJ2-7, with D unclear. V lost 1 base and J 2 bases, leaving 12 bases between the germline ends. The germline gives CDR1 SGHDN, CDR2 FVKESK. The CDR3 totals 15 residues. CDR3 nucleotides: TGTGCCAGCAGCCAAGGGTTCGGCTACACCTACGAGCAGTACTTC. It is translated as CASSQGFGYTYEQYF.

The chain carries TRBV7-9 and TRBJ2-3, with D perhaps TRBD1 or TRBD2 (6 bases each). Between the trimmed V and J ends, which lost 2 bases and 2 bases, there was a span of 17 bases. Per the germline V gene, CDR1 is SEHNR and CDR2 is FQNEAQ (reference sequence). The CDR3 loop spans 17 amino acids. The CDR3 nucleotides read TGTGCCAGCAGCTTAAGCCCCGGGGGCCAAGTCACAGATACGCAGTATTTT. Its protein is CASSLSPGGQVTDTQYF.

This chain connects TRBV5-5 to TRBJ2-7, with no clear D. This CDR3 has 13 residues. Germline lookup yields CDR1 SGHKS and CDR2 YYEKEE (reference sequence). V shed 2 bases and J shed 0 bases, with 6 bases lying between them. The CDR3 nucleotides read TGTGCCAGCAGCTTACACAGCTCCTACGAGCAGTACTTC. It codes for CASSLHSSYEQYF.

The V call is TRBV9, the J call TRBJ1-2, with D perhaps matching TRBD1 (6 bases). The V gene lost 0 bases and the J gene lost 4 bases, with 13 bases spanning the gap. CDR1 SGDLS and CDR2 YYNGEE come from the germline V gene. The CDR3 has 15 amino acids. This chain's CDR3 is CASSVGQTGLYGYTF. The CDR3, as DNA: TGTGCCAGCAGCGTAGGGCAAACAGGGCTCTATGGCTACACCTTC.

V usage is TRBV7-9 and J usage is TRBJ2-2; 8 nucleotides line up with TRBD2. V dropped 1 base and J dropped 1; count of bases not matched to a gene: 2. Germline V lookup: CDR1 SEHNR, CDR2 FQNEAQ (reference sequence). This CDR3 has 16 amino acids. CDR3: CASSLGTSLNTGELFF. DNA of the CDR3: TGTGCCAGCAGCTTAGGGACTAGCTTGAACACCGGGGAGCTGTTTTTT.

This chain connects TRBV10-3 to TRBJ2-1; no definite D call. Germline V lookup: CDR1 ENHRY, CDR2 SYGVKD. The CDR3 contains 16 residues. V was pared by 0 bases and J by 2 bases, with 11 bases between. CDR3 DNA: TGTGCCATCAGTGAGTCCCGAGTAACGACCTACAATGAGCAGTTCTTC. This codes for CAISESRVTTYNEQFF.